The 18 T cell receptor beta chains below all came from one sample that was sequenced in a study of CD8+CD57+ T cells in acquired aplastic anemia. Sequencing involved patients with CD8+CD57+ cell expansion previously shown by flow cytometry. The TCR beta profiling, which covered VDJ combination and CDR3 sequence, was carried out using genomic DNA as the template. MiXCR, applied by TCRdb to the reads, yields one record per CDR3 protein. The profile covers more than 150,000 distinct CDR3 sequences, with roughly half appearing a single time and approximately 9.7% taken by the ten largest. Sequenced: sorted CD4+, CD8+, or CD8+CD57+ T cells (not recorded which) from PBMCs. These receptors all come from a human donor with aplastic anemia.

This chain links TRBV25-1 with TRBJ2-2; tentatively, D is TRBD1 (6 bases). Germline-derived CDR1 and CDR2 are MGHDK and SYGVNS. This CDR3 has 15 residues. V was pared by 4 bases and J by 3 bases, with 12 bases between. In DNA, the CDR3 is TGTGCCAGCAGTGTAGGGGGTATCGACACCGGGGAGCTGTTTTTT. It encodes CASSVGGIDTGELFF.

There are many counts of this clonotype. The chain has TRBV20-1 and TRBJ2-3; the match to TRBD2 covers 12 bases. From germline, CDR1 is DFQATT and CDR2 SNEGSKA (reference sequence). Trimming cost V 0 bases and J 2 bases; bases outside gene matches: 3. The CDR3 covers 16 residues. CDR3 protein: CSAREASGRVTDTQYF. In DNA form, the CDR3 reads TGCAGTGCTAGAGAAGCTAGCGGGAGGGTCACAGATACGCAGTATTTT.

This clonotype was counted once. Compared with germline, one end of the junction differs, possibly owing to a read error. This rearrangement joins TRBV11-1 to TRBJ2-7, with 9 bases fitting TRBD1. The germline V gene has CDR1 SGHAT and CDR2 FQDESV (reference sequence). CDR3 size: 16 residues. CDR3 sequence (DNA): TGTGCCAGCAGCTTATCGGACAGGGGCCAGGCCCACGAGCAGTATTTC. Its translation: CASSLSDRGQAHEQYF.

The sample holds a few counts of this clonotype. The V gene is TRBV7-3, the J gene TRBJ2-7, with 8 bases lining up with TRBD1. The junction had 6 bases not matched to a gene; V was cut back by 8 bases and J by 3 bases. CDR1 and CDR2 (germline): SGHTA, FQGTGA. The CDR3 consists of 13 residues. Here the CDR3 DNA reads TGTGCCAGCTCGGCACAGGGGGGCTACGAGCAGTACTTC. It yields the protein CASSAQGGYEQYF.

The chain combines TRBV30 with TRBJ2-7; D call uncertain. The CDR3 covers 13 residues. V lost 3 bases, J lost 3 bases, and 12 bases lay in between. Germline CDR1 GTSNPN, CDR2 SVGIG (reference sequence). The CDR3, as DNA: TGTGCCTGGAGAGGATGGAAAAGCTACGAGCAGTACTTC. It specifies CAWRGWKSYEQYF.

The chain employs TRBV24-1 and TRBJ2-5; D is perhaps TRBD1 (5 bases). Trimming took off 4 bases at V and 2 bases at J, with 19 bases between the two ends. The CDR3 runs to 17 residues. Germline loops: CDR1 KGHDR, CDR2 SFDVKD. The chain's CDR3 is CATSEALGATKQETQYF. DNA for the CDR3: TGTGCCACCAGTGAAGCCCTTGGGGCTACTAAGCAAGAGACCCAGTACTTC.

The chain couples TRBV5-4 to TRBJ1-2; no definite D call. The CDR3 length is 13 residues. CDR1 and CDR2 from the germline V gene are SGHNT and YYREEE (reference sequence). Trimming stripped 4 bases from V and 3 bases from J, with 10 bases between. CDR3 in amino acids: CASSGTAYYGYTF. The CDR3, as DNA: TGTGCCAGCAGCGGAACAGCGTACTATGGCTACACCTTC.

CDR3 bases: TGTGCCACCAGCAGGCCCGCGAGGGGGACAGGGTGGGACGGTCAGCCCCAGCATTTT. Translation gives CATSRPARGTGWDGQPQHF. The rearrangement uses TRBV15 and TRBJ1-5; TRBD1 aligns across 9 bases. Germline V gene lookup returns CDR1 LNHNV and CDR2 YYDKDF (reference sequence). CDR3 length equals 19 residues. V lost 3 bases, J lost 6 bases, and 18 bases stayed unmatched.

About this clonotype: The junction departs from germline at one end; a sequencing error may be responsible. The chain uses TRBV7-7 and TRBJ2-5, with 7 bases identical to TRBD1. Germline-derived CDR1 and CDR2 are SSHAT and FNYEAQ (reference sequence). The CDR3 totals 15 residues. The CDR3 region has the DNA TGTGCTAGCAGCTTATCTCCGACAGGGAAGGAGACCCAGTACTTC. Amino acids: CASSLSPTGKETQYF.

This sequence joins TRBV2 and TRBJ2-7, with TRBD2 matching 9 bases. Germline loops: CDR1 SNHLY, CDR2 FYNNEI. The CDR3 is made up of 14 amino acids. The trim removed 7 bases at V and 4 bases at J, leaving 8 bases unmatched. Here the CDR3 reads CASTPGGLAYEQYF. CDR3 DNA sequence: TGTGCCAGCACTCCTGGGGGACTAGCATACGAGCAGTACTTC.

This sequence joins TRBV2 and TRBJ1-2; no clear D gene. CDR1 and CDR2 (germline): SNHLY, FYNNEI. With 7 bases removed from V and 2 bases from J, the gap between germline ends came to 5 bases. The CDR3 spans 11 residues. CDR3 sequence reads: CASTQNYGYTF. The CDR3 DNA is TGTGCCAGCACCCAGAACTATGGCTACACCTTC.

J is TRBJ2-3 and V is TRBV7-2; either TRBD1 or TRBD2 may fit D (6 bases each). Trimming took off 5 bases at V and 1 base at J, with 19 bases between the two ends. CDR1 and CDR2 (germline): SGHTA, FQGNSA. The CDR3 totals 17 residues. The DNA of the CDR3 is TGTGCCAGCAGCCTAGGGCCCGGGGGCGCGGGCACAGATACGCAGTATTTT. Protein: CASSLGPGGAGTDTQYF.

The J gene is TRBJ2-5, the V gene TRBV7-2; D uncertain. This CDR3 region has 12 residues. Trimming stripped 6 bases from V and 2 bases from J, with 7 bases between. Germline loops: CDR1 SGHTA, CDR2 FQGNSA. CDR3 residues: CASRGSQETQYF. The CDR3 DNA sequence: TGTGCCAGCAGGGGTAGTCAAGAGACCCAGTACTTC.

This clonotype has a count of ten or more. The V call is TRBV5-1, the J call TRBJ2-3, with D perhaps matching TRBD1 (6 bases). Germline CDR1 is SGHRS and CDR2 is YFSETQ. V was trimmed by 0 bases and J by 1 base, leaving 12 bases between them. This CDR3 comprises 16 residues. CDR3 in amino acids: CASSLASAGGTDTQYF. The CDR3 DNA reads TGCGCCAGCAGCTTGGCATCTGCAGGGGGCACAGATACGCAGTATTTT.

This clonotype appeared a few times. The chain uses TRBV7-8 and TRBJ1-6; no clear D gene. The ends were cut back, 5 bases at V and 7 bases at J, with 6 bases in the middle. CDR1 SGHVS and CDR2 FQNEAQ come from the germline V gene. The CDR3 extends over 12 amino acids. Here the CDR3 reads CASSRPNSPLHF. In nucleotides, the CDR3 is TGTGCCAGCAGCCGACCGAATTCACCCCTCCACTTT.

This clonotype was recorded at least ten times. This rearrangement joins TRBV5-1 to TRBJ2-2, with unresolved D. Germline V gives CDR1 SGHRS, CDR2 YFSETQ. With 4 bases removed from V and 0 bases from J, the gap between germline ends came to 13 bases. The CDR3 is 16 residues long. The CDR3 reads CASSPEVAANTGELFF. CDR3 in DNA: TGCGCCAGCAGCCCTGAGGTGGCAGCGAACACCGGGGAGCTGTTTTTT.

Worth noting for this clonotype: One end of the junction does not line up with germline, which may come from a read error. The V call is TRBV10-3, the J call TRBJ2-2; 11 bases agree with TRBD2. This CDR3 spans 15 amino acids. In germline, CDR1 is ENHRY, CDR2 SYGVKD. The CDR3 here is CTISTTGLAVNEQLF. The CDR3 DNA is TGTACCATCAGTACAACGGGACTAGCGGTCAATGAGCAGTTGTTT.

The chain recombines TRBV15 with TRBJ1-5; 7 bases line up with TRBD1. The germline CDR1 and CDR2 sequences are LNHNV and YYDKDF (reference sequence). The V segment lost 1 base and the J segment 2 bases; nucleotides outside the gene matches: 2. The CDR3 has 15 amino acids. The CDR3 DNA sequence: TGTGCCACCAGCAGAGCCGGGACAGGCAATCAGCCCCAGCATTTT. Translating it yields CATSRAGTGNQPQHF.